This TCR beta chain is from a study of kidney transplant recipient with SARS-CoV-2 infection. This clonotype has at least ten counts. V lost 7 bases and J lost 2; bases outside the gene matches: 7. This CDR3 has 14 residues. The germline CDR1 and CDR2 sequences are MDHEN and SYDVKM. TCRdb re-derived calls from the reads in MiXCR, one entry per CDR3 protein. The top ten hold nearly 7.5% of the sample, which has fewer than 250,000 distinct CDR3 sequences, more than 25% seen once. The sample consisted of a blood sample, taken at baseline and around day 110 from a kidney transplant recipient. The J gene is TRBJ1-2, the V gene TRBV28; 7 bases agree with TRBD1. This TCR derives from a male patient in his thirties who had COVID-19 and was a kidney transplant recipient. A subset of T cells may come from the graft donor. CDR3 sequence reads: CASTARQGNYGYTF. The CDR3 DNA sequence: TGTGCCAGCACCGCTCGACAGGGAAACTATGGCTACACCTTC.